Below, 10 T cell receptor beta chains from the same sample are listed, as sequenced in a study of blood T cell repertoires in COVID-19. Here immunoSEQ multiplex PCR was the method, and the copy in TCRdb shows in-frame clones only, minus some. The data show roughly 41,000 clones, around four fifths seen once. Sequencing was carried out using peripheral blood. All receptors derive from a woman over 75 with acute or convalescent COVID-19.

The V call is TRBV4-1, the J call TRBJ1-6, with TRBD1 as a possible D gene (6 bases). CDR1 and CDR2 from the germline V gene are MGHRA and YSYEKL. Trimming stripped 1 base from V and 7 bases from J, with 14 bases between. This CDR3 has 16 residues. The CDR3 is CASSQVGGAFNSPLHF. The CDR3 nucleotides are TGCGCCAGCAGCCAAGTGGGGGGGGCGTTCAATTCACCCCTCCACTTT.

As concerns this clone: The germline gene is not matched at one end of the junction; a read error may be the cause. The chain joins TRBV20-1 to TRBJ1-2; 7 nucleotides line up with TRBD1. The CDR3 contains 11 residues. Germline lookup yields CDR1 DFQATT and CDR2 SNEGSKA (reference sequence). CDR3 sequence reads: CSATTGPSGPF. The CDR3 DNA reads TGCAGTGCCACGACAGGGCCCTCTGGCCCCTTC.

The chain has TRBV3-1 (or the pseudogene TRBV3-2) and TRBJ1-1; maybe TRBD1 (5 bases). The CDR3 has 15 residues. The V and J ends lost 1 base and 8 bases respectively, with 17 bases between them. The V gene's germline CDR1 is LGHDT and CDR2 YNNKEL (reference sequence). CDR3 bases: TGTGCCAGCAGCCAAGCTCCGACAGCGCCTACCGAAGCTTTCTTT. Translated, it gives CASSQAPTAPTEAFF.

This rearrangement joins TRBV6-7 to TRBJ1-4; D not resolved. TRBV6-7 is flagged as an ORF with uncertain function. Trimming removed 0 bases at V and 5 bases at J, with 7 bases between. The CDR3 length is 14 residues. CDR3 in amino acids: CASSYSVENEKLFF. The CDR3 DNA reads as TGTGCCAGCAGTTACTCGGTGGAGAATGAAAAACTGTTTTTT.

The V gene is TRBV4-2, the J gene TRBJ1-4; D unresolved. This CDR3 contains 16 residues. Germline-derived CDR1 and CDR2 are LGHNA and YNFKEQ. Trimming shortened V by 2 bases and J by 4 bases, and 14 bases separated the two germline ends. The CDR3 DNA follows: TGTGCCAGCAGCCAACGAGCGGACGGTTTTAATGAAAAACTGTTTTTT. It encodes CASSQRADGFNEKLFF.

The chain employs TRBV6-5 and TRBJ1-1; 8 bases are a match to TRBD1. Trimming removed 6 bases from V and 0 bases from J; junction bases left unmatched: 3. Germline V gene lookup returns CDR1 MNHEY and CDR2 SVGAGI. This CDR3 has 14 residues. CDR3 in amino acids: CASRATGVNTEAFF. The CDR3 coding sequence is TGTGCCAGCAGGGCGACAGGGGTGAACACTGAAGCTTTCTTT.

The chain has TRBV4-1 and TRBJ2-7; no clear D gene. Trimming took 1 base from V and 2 from J, leaving 12 bases between them. This CDR3 is 15 amino acids long. Germline values: CDR1 MGHRA, CDR2 YSYEKL. Here the CDR3 DNA reads TGCGCCAGCAGCCAAGGCCCGGGTGGTGCCTACGAGCAGTACTTC. Residues: CASSQGPGGAYEQYF.

The chain joins TRBV5-1 to TRBJ1-5; TRBD1 might be the D (5 bases). Looked up from germline, CDR1 is SGHRS and CDR2 is YFSETQ. This CDR3 has 18 amino acids. V was trimmed by 4 bases and J by 1 base, leaving 21 bases between them. The CDR3 DNA reads as TGCGCCAGCAGCCCGACTCCAACAGGCGGGGGGAGCAATCAGCCCCAGCATTTT. It specifies CASSPTPTGGGSNQPQHF.

The rearrangement joins TRBV18 to TRBJ1-2; 8 nucleotides line up with TRBD1. V was clipped by 3 bases and J by 8 bases; unmatched bases: 11. Germline CDR1 KGHSH, CDR2 LQKENI. The CDR3 is 15 amino acids. In DNA form, the CDR3 reads TGTGCCAGCTCACCGCTTGGACAGGGTCAGGTCGGCTACACCTTC. Amino acid sequence: CASSPLGQGQVGYTF.

The chain has TRBV19 and TRBJ2-7; D remains unclear. The CDR3 totals 14 residues. Trimming took 0 bases from V and 0 from J, leaving 6 bases between them. CDR1 LNHDA and CDR2 SQIVND come from the germline V gene (reference sequence). For the CDR3, the DNA is TGTGCCAGTAGTATAGATGCGGTCTCCTACGAGCAGTACTTC. This sequence encodes CASSIDAVSYEQYF.